This T cell receptor (beta chain) was recovered during a study of CD8+ T cells in alopecia areata. CD4+ and CD8+ T cells were sorted from PBMCs stained for CD3, CD4 and CD8. Concerning this clone itself: Its target is unknown.

This CDR3 comprises 15 residues. Germline loops: CDR1 MDHEN, CDR2 SYDVKM. V lost 5 bases to trimming and J lost 4 bases, with 14 bases between them. cDNA prepared by RNA extraction and subsequent reverse transcription served as the template for sequencing. Assay: immunoSEQ multiplex PCR; the TCRdb copy retains only in-frame clones and omits some. The sample has 110,000 to 150,000 clones; 62% are singletons. The study, taken as a whole, reports: Patients showed less clear TCR sequence sharing than mice, possibly partly because of HLA diversity. For lesional scalp, especially alopecia totalis/universalis, clonality was higher than in normal scalp. Normal skin contains resident alphabeta T cells, and these are also sequenced in scalp samples.

The chain uses TRBV28 and TRBJ2-2; D is ambiguous. This clonotype originated in a human donor in good health. The sample comprised CD8+ T cells sorted from blood. The CDR3 region is CASSPDIKATGELFF. DNA of the CDR3: TGTGCCAGCAGTCCAGACATCAAGGCCACCGGGGAGCTGTTTTTT. The variable domain in full, with the rest retrieved from reference TRBV28 and TRBJ2-2, is DVKVTQSSRYLVKRTGEKVFLECVQDMDHENMFWYRQDPGLGLRLIYFSYDVKMKEKGDIPEGYSVSREKKERFSLILESASTNQTSMYLCASSPDIKATGELFFGEGSRLTVL.